These 18 T cell receptor beta chains share one sample of origin, sequenced in a study of blood T cell repertoires in COVID-19. Sequenced by immunoSEQ multiplex PCR; TCRdb stores in-frame clones only, minus some. Here the sample spans approximately 150,000 clones, roughly 80% being singletons. The sequencing input was PBMCs or T cells enriched from blood (not recorded which). The receptor source for this set is a woman aged 40-49 years with acute COVID-19.

V is TRBV29-1 and J is TRBJ2-1; TRBD2 aligns across 11 bases. Per germline, CDR1 SQVTM and CDR2 ANQGSEA. The CDR3 sequence is 14 residues long. J was trimmed by 4 bases and V by 5 bases; bases with no gene match: 4. CDR3 nucleotides: TGCAGCGTTACCGGGACTAGCGGTTACAATGAGCAGTTCTTC. This sequence encodes CSVTGTSGYNEQFF.

The CDR3 spells CASSVGTGGGSNYGYTF. The CDR3 coding sequence is TGTGCCAGCAGCGTAGGGACAGGGGGCGGCTCTAACTATGGCTACACCTTC. The rearrangement uses TRBV9 and TRBJ1-2, with TRBD1 identical over 11 bases. The germline V gene encodes CDR1 SGDLS and CDR2 YYNGEE. This CDR3 spans 17 amino acids. With 0 bases clipped from V and 0 bases from J, the junction kept 4 bases outside the gene matches.

This chain joins TRBV5-4 and TRBJ1-2; TRBD1 matches 10 bases. Germline lookup yields CDR1 SGHNT and CDR2 YYREEE (reference sequence). With 3 bases clipped from V and 5 bases from J, the junction kept 4 bases outside the gene matches. This CDR3 comprises 14 residues. In DNA form, the CDR3 reads TGTGCCAGCAGCTCAGGACAGGGGGGGTATGGCTACACCTTC. Amino acids: CASSSGQGGYGYTF.

The table lists this clone with a count of one. The rearrangement uses TRBV9 and TRBJ2-1, with D uncertain. In germline, CDR1 is SGDLS, CDR2 YYNGEE. V was shortened by 5 bases and J by 9 bases, with 12 bases between the two germline ends. The CDR3 spans 12 residues. In nucleotides, the CDR3 is TGTGCCAGCAGTGGAGCAGAGGCTGAGCAGTTCTTC. It encodes CASSGAEAEQFF.

About this clone itself: The same CDR3 also results from other DNA sequences found in this sample. This chain joins TRBV5-1 and TRBJ2-7; 7 bases map to TRBD1. CDR1 and CDR2 (germline): SGHRS, YFSETQ. The CDR3 runs 13 residues. V shed 5 bases and J 2 bases; nucleotides not matched to a gene: 4. The DNA for the CDR3 is TGCGCCAGCAGTTTAGACAGGGCCTACGAGCAGTACTTC. Translation gives CASSLDRAYEQYF.

This sequence joins TRBV6-2 or TRBV6-3 and TRBJ1-2, with 8 bases lining up with TRBD1. CDR1 and CDR2 (germline): MNHEY, SVGEGT. The CDR3 extends over 15 amino acids. J was trimmed by 4 bases and V by 5 bases; bases with no gene match: 9. DNA of the CDR3: TGTGCCAGCAGTAACCCGGGACAGGAGCTCTATGGCTACACCTTC. It is translated as CASSNPGQELYGYTF.

The rearrangement joins TRBV5-1 to TRBJ2-1; tentatively, D is TRBD1 or TRBD2 (6 bases each). Germline CDR1 and CDR2: SGHRS and YFSETQ. V gave up 4 bases and J gave up 4 bases, with 15 bases separating them. The CDR3 length is 15 residues. In nucleotides, the CDR3 is TGCGCCAGCAGCCTGGGGGGCAGGGGATACAATGAGCAGTTCTTC. The encoded protein is CASSLGGRGYNEQFF.

The rearrangement links TRBV9 to TRBJ2-5; 12 positions match TRBD2. Germline V gene data show CDR1 as SGDLS and CDR2 as YYNGEE. The junction had 1 base not matched to a gene; V was cut back by 0 bases and J by 1 base. This CDR3 region has 16 residues. The CDR3 DNA reads TGTGCCAGCAGCGTAGGGACTAGCGGGGCCCAAGAGACCCAGTACTTC. Its protein is CASSVGTSGAQETQYF.

The CDR3: CATSRSPDQPQHF. Written as DNA, the CDR3 is TGTGCCACCAGCAGATCCCCGGATCAGCCCCAGCATTTT. This rearrangement joins TRBV15 to TRBJ1-5; D unclear. Germline V gives CDR1 LNHNV, CDR2 YYDKDF (reference sequence). The CDR3 loop spans 13 amino acids. V shed 2 bases and J shed 5 bases, with 7 bases lying between them.

The chain is built from TRBV2 and TRBJ2-7; a possible D gene is TRBD2 (6 bases). With 6 bases removed from V and 2 bases from J, the gap between germline ends came to 11 bases. Germline V gives CDR1 SNHLY, CDR2 FYNNEI. This CDR3 contains 13 residues. As DNA, the CDR3 is TGTGCCAGCAGCCCGACTAGACCCTACGAGCAGTACGTC. This encodes CASSPTRPYEQYV.

The rearrangement links TRBV2 to TRBJ2-1; 10 bases are a match to TRBD1. This CDR3 spans 11 amino acids. The germline CDR1 and CDR2 sequences are SNHLY and FYNNEI. V lost 5 bases and J lost 15; bases outside the gene matches: 4. The CDR3 DNA reads TGTGCCAGCAGTAAACGGGACAGGGGGTTCTTC. Translation: CASSKRDRGFF.

This sequence joins TRBV3-1 (or the pseudogene TRBV3-2) and TRBJ1-6; possible D gene TRBD1, 5 bases. The CDR3 contains 15 residues. V shed 4 bases and J shed 5 bases, with 12 bases lying between them. Looked up from germline, CDR1 is LGHDT and CDR2 is YNNKEL (reference sequence). CDR3 region: CASSPRRADNSPLHF. DNA of the CDR3: TGTGCCAGCAGCCCGCGCAGGGCCGATAATTCACCCCTCCACTTT.

The chain uses TRBV5-1 and TRBJ1-1; TRBD1 matches at 10 bases. J was trimmed by 1 base and V by 3 bases; bases with no gene match: 12. The length of the CDR3 is 18 residues. Germline V lookup: CDR1 SGHRS, CDR2 YFSETQ. The CDR3 spells CASSSGTGVRNPNTEAFF. The CDR3 DNA follows: TGCGCCAGCAGCTCCGGGACAGGGGTGAGAAACCCGAACACTGAAGCTTTCTTT.

This chain uses TRBV19 with TRBJ1-1; no firm D call. Trimming removed 5 bases at V and 7 bases at J, with 11 bases between. The CDR3 is made up of 12 amino acids. Germline assignment: CDR1 LNHDA and CDR2 SQIVND (reference sequence). CDR3 nucleotide sequence: TGTGCCAGTAGTGTGAGGGATCTTGAAGCTTTCTTT. Its protein product is CASSVRDLEAFF.

Only a few counts were recorded for this clone. The chain is built from TRBV10-3 and TRBJ2-2, with D possibly being TRBD1 (6 bases). The CDR3 has 14 residues. In germline, CDR1 is ENHRY, CDR2 SYGVKD. Trimming shortened V by 8 bases and J by 1 base, and 11 bases separated the two germline ends. CDR3 sequence (DNA): TGTGCCATCGCCGGGACATTGAACACCGGGGAGCTGTTTTTT. Translated, it gives CAIAGTLNTGELFF.

The chain links TRBV30 to TRBJ1-1, with 7 nucleotides matching TRBD1. The CDR3 contains 14 residues. The V and J ends lost 6 bases and 2 bases, in that order; junction bases with no gene match: 9. From germline, CDR1 is GTSNPN and CDR2 SVGIG (reference sequence). CDR3 region: CACSRDSSNTEAFF. The CDR3, as DNA: TGTGCCTGCAGCCGGGACAGCTCAAACACTGAAGCTTTCTTT.

The chain has TRBV7-9 and TRBJ2-5; 7 bases agree with TRBD1. Trimming at V came to 5 bases and at J to 5 bases, leaving 8 bases not matched to a gene. The germline V gene has CDR1 SEHNR and CDR2 FQNEAQ (reference sequence). This CDR3 region has 14 residues. The CDR3 region is CASSPAGGGETQYF. The CDR3 DNA follows: TGTGCCAGCAGCCCGGCAGGGGGTGGGGAGACCCAGTACTTC.

The V call is TRBV5-1, the J call TRBJ1-3; no firm D call. This CDR3 spans 16 amino acids. Germline V lookup: CDR1 SGHRS, CDR2 YFSETQ. Trimming took off 6 bases at V and 0 bases at J, with 16 bases between the two ends. CDR3: CASTSGPGSSGNTIYF. The CDR3 DNA sequence: TGCGCCAGCACGTCCGGCCCGGGGAGCTCTGGAAACACCATATATTTT.